This T cell receptor beta chain was sequenced in a study of OX40 agonist ivuxolimab in advanced cancers. Deletions cut 3 bases from V and 4 bases from J, with 10 bases between. Germline V gives CDR1 WSHSY, CDR2 SAAADI. The CDR3 runs to 14 residues. The table came from immunoSEQ multiplex PCR; TCRdb's copy has only in-frame clones and leaves some out. Of 61,000 or so clones in the sample, about 80% are singletons; the top ten hold 2% to 2.5%. The sample here was CD4+ or CD8+ T cells sorted from blood, taken in a trial of the OX40 agonist ivuxolimab. V is TRBV10-2 and J is TRBJ2-1; maybe TRBD1 (6 bases). The origin of this receptor is an adult with an advanced solid tumor such as melanoma, head and neck, liver or kidney cancer. The CDR3 loop is CASSEVGAYNEQFF. CDR3 sequence (DNA): TGCGCCAGCAGTGAAGTGGGGGCTTACAATGAGCAGTTCTTC.